This TCR beta chain was captured by sequencing in a study of T-cell memory formation after mild COVID-19. Study at large: Clusters were largely donor specific.

Employing constant-segment primers, 5'RACE generated TCR alpha and TCR beta cDNA libraries bearing sample barcodes and UMIs. TCRdb passed the 5' RACE reads through MiXCR, listing each CDR3 protein once. In the table there are fewer than 150,000 distinct CDR3 sequences, roughly 6.2% of which are singletons. About this clonotype: Since a much larger clone is just one base distant, this may be a read error.

This CDR3 is built from 12 residues. The receptor was derived from an adult woman who had mild COVID-19 (a few samples of this study predate the infection). Cell type and time point are not known. The V gene is TRBV12-3 or TRBV12-4, the J gene TRBJ2-1; TRBD1 is a possible D gene (6 bases). Sequencing was done on a sample of PBMCs or a T cell subset sorted from them (not recorded which). CDR3 DNA sequence: TGTGCCAGCAGTTTTAGCAGGGGTGAGCAGTTATTC. Its translation: CASSFSRGEQLF.